Listed below are T cell receptor beta chains from one sample, sequenced in a study of T-cell reconstitution after alpha-beta-depleted transplantation in children. TCRdb re-called the PCR reads with MiXCR, one entry per CDR3 protein. Counted here are some 600,000 distinct CDR3 sequences, roughly 17% occurring once; the ten biggest clones make up 1.1%. The material was PBMCs from the stem cell graft donor, obtained from the stem cell graft. The receptors were sampled from a human donor who donated a stem cell graft to a child with acute myeloid leukemia. The CDR3 runs from the conserved cysteine through the conserved F or W. D genes are given only for firm matches. Not every row has a clone size; where given, it reads once, few, many or a size class.

V gene: TRBV6-6; D gene: TRBD1; clone size: NA; J gene: TRBJ1-2; CDR3 protein: CAGQGQGASGYTF; CDR3 DNA: TGTGCCGGACAGGGACAGGGGGCGAGCGGCTACACCTTC
V gene: TRBV20-1; D gene: TRBD1; clone size: many; J gene: TRBJ1-4; CDR3 protein: CSARDQGQGNEKLFF; CDR3 DNA: TGCAGTGCTAGAGATCAGGGACAGGGCAATGAAAAACTGTTTTTT
V gene: TRBV20-1; D gene: TRBD2; clone size: many; J gene: TRBJ2-3; CDR3 protein: CSARLSGLAGAGPDTQYF; CDR3 DNA: TGCAGTGCTAGACTTTCGGGACTAGCGGGGGCGGGACCAGATACGCAGTATTTT
V gene: TRBV24-1; D gene: NA; clone size: NA; J gene: TRBJ1-2; CDR3 protein: CATSETSTGRGYTF; CDR3 DNA: TGTGCCACCAGTGAAACTTCTACAGGGAGAGGCTACACCTTC
V gene: TRBV6-1; D gene: TRBD1; clone size: many; J gene: TRBJ2-5; CDR3 protein: CASSLDRGDKTQYF; CDR3 DNA: TGTGCCAGCAGCCTAGACAGGGGCGACAAGACCCAGTACTTC
V gene: TRBV27; D gene: NA; clone size: many; J gene: TRBJ1-3; CDR3 protein: CASSSGPSGNTIYF; CDR3 DNA: TGTGCCAGCAGTTCGGGACCCTCTGGAAACACCATATATTTT
V gene: TRBV6-2/TRBV6-3; D gene: NA; clone size: NA; J gene: TRBJ2-7; CDR3 protein: CASRHRDTYEQYF; CDR3 DNA: TGTGCCAGCAGACACAGGGACACCTACGAGCAGTACTTC
V gene: TRBV6-1; D gene: TRBD2; clone size: NA; J gene: TRBJ2-7; CDR3 protein: CASSKTSGGGYEQYF; CDR3 DNA: TGTGCCAGCAGTAAGACTAGCGGGGGTGGCTACGAGCAGTACTTC
V gene: TRBV5-1; D gene: NA; clone size: few; J gene: TRBJ2-1; CDR3 protein: CASSLSLGGLGNEQFF; CDR3 DNA: TGCGCCAGCAGCTTGAGCCTCGGGGGCCTGGGCAATGAGCAGTTCTTC
V gene: TRBV5-6; D gene: NA; clone size: many; J gene: TRBJ2-5; CDR3 protein: CASSPGLWKETQYF; CDR3 DNA: TGTGCCAGCAGCCCAGGGTTATGGAAGGAAACCCAGTACTTC
V gene: TRBV20-1; D gene: NA; clone size: few; J gene: TRBJ1-2; CDR3 protein: CSVSGVRGYTF; CDR3 DNA: TGCAGTGTGTCAGGCGTAAGGGGCTACACCTTC
V gene: TRBV5-5; D gene: NA; clone size: many; J gene: TRBJ1-4; CDR3 protein: CASSGRAAEKLFF; CDR3 DNA: TGTGCCAGCAGCGGAAGGGCGGCGGAAAAACTGTTTTTT
V gene: TRBV5-1; D gene: TRBD1; clone size: few; J gene: TRBJ2-7; CDR3 protein: CASSSPGTGHEQYF; CDR3 DNA: TGCGCCAGCAGCAGCCCCGGGACAGGTCACGAGCAGTACTTC
V gene: TRBV7-2; D gene: NA; clone size: NA; J gene: TRBJ1-2; CDR3 protein: CASSLMIEVSSGYTF; CDR3 DNA: TGTGCCAGCAGCTTAATGATAGAGGTCTCATCTGGCTACACCTTC
V gene: TRBV20-1; D gene: NA; clone size: many; J gene: TRBJ2-1; CDR3 protein: CSARDLQGQGGNEQFF; CDR3 DNA: TGCAGTGCTAGAGATCTCCAGGGCCAGGGGGGAAATGAGCAGTTCTTC
V gene: TRBV10-3; D gene: TRBD1; clone size: many; J gene: TRBJ1-2; CDR3 protein: CAIRAGDRVANYGYTF; CDR3 DNA: TGTGCCATCAGGGCCGGGGACAGGGTGGCTAACTATGGCTACACCTTC